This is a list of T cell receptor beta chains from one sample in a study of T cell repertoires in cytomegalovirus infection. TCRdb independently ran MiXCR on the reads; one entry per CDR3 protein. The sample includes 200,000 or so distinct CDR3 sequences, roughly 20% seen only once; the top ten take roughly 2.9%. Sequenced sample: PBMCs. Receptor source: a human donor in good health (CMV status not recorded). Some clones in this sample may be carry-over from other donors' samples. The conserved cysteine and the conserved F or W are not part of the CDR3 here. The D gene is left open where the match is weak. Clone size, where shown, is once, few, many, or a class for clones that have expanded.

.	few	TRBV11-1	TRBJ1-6	ASSLRGTPNSPLH
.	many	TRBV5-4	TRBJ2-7	ASSGQGPRQYEQY
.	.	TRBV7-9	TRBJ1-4	ASSSMTRTILF
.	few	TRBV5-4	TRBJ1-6	ASSLYGGGTSPLH
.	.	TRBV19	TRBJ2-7	ASSIDSFASYEQY
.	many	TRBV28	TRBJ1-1	ASTGGRGTEAF
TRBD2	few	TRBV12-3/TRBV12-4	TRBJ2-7	ASSYSGSHYEQY
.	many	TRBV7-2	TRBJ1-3	ASSSGETGNTIY
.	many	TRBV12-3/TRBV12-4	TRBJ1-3	ASSPTNPFSGNTIY
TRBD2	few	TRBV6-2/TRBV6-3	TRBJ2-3	ASSYSGLAGASGTDTQY
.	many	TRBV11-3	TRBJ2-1	ASSRSGISYNEQF
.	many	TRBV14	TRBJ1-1	ASSLTRDTEAF
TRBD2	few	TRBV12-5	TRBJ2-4	ASGLGLAEAKNIQY
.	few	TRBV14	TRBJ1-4	ASSQERAGFNEKLF
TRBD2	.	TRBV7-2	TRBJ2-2	ASSELAGGRTGELI
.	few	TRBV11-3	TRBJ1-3	ASSLTGRSGNTIY